One sample yielded the 21 T cell receptor beta chains listed below, sequenced in a study of T cell clonality in common variable immunodeficiency. TCRdb's copy holds only in-frame clones and misses some; the assay was immunoSEQ multiplex PCR. The sample is made up of some 60,000 clones, none counted only once. Input material: peripheral blood mononuclear cells. The receptors stem from a person aged 18 to 70 in good health.

This clone has a count of ten or more. Sequencing ends 3 residues short of the CDR3 end; the germline J gene provides the rest. The chain joins TRBV12-5 to TRBJ1-1, with D possibly TRBD1 on 6 matching bases. CDR1 and CDR2 (germline): LGHNT, FRNRAP. There are 16 residues in the CDR3. CDR3 DNA (partial): TGTGCTAGTGGTTTGGCCTCCTATGGCAGGGGAGAAAGA. Its protein is CASGLASYGRGER. The whole CDR3 is CASGLASYGRGERAFF.

In this sample, this clone turned up many times. The sequence runs out 3 residues before the end of the CDR3; the remainder is reconstructed from the germline J gene. The V call is TRBV5-1, the J call TRBJ1-4; D gene ambiguous. Germline V lookup: CDR1 SGHRS, CDR2 YFSETQ. Trimming shortened V by 0 bases and J by 8 bases, and 8 bases separated the two germline ends. CDR3 length: 13 amino acids. The CDR3 protein is CASSLDRYEKLFF. The covered CDR3 bases are TGCGCCAGCAGCTTGGATCGGTACGAAAAA.

The table lists this clone with many counts. The read ends 3 residues shy of where the CDR3 ends; the end is completed using the germline J gene. This rearrangement joins TRBV7-3 to TRBJ2-1, with 7 bases matching TRBD2. CDR3 length equals 13 residues. From germline, CDR1 is SGHTA and CDR2 FQGTGA. Losses at the gene ends were 2 bases for V and 9 bases for J; bases not matched to a gene: 4. CDR3 amino acids: CASSLDPGGEQFF. The DNA read from the CDR3 is TGTGCCAGCAGCTTAGATCCGGGGGGTGAG.

Remarks on this clone: The CDR3 is cut off 3 residues early in the read; its end comes from the germline J gene. The genes are TRBV7-9 and TRBJ1-1, with D possibly being TRBD1 (6 bases). V was cut by 7 bases and J by 4 bases, with 16 bases left in between. Per germline, CDR1 SEHNR and CDR2 FQNEAQ (reference sequence). The CDR3 contains 14 residues. The CDR3 DNA, read in part, is TGTGCCAGCAAATTGGGGGGGCTGGGCACTGAA. This translates into CASKLGGLGTE. The CDR3, in full, reads CASKLGGLGTEAFF. Filled out from reference TRBV7-9 and TRBJ1-1, the complete variable domain reads DTGVSQNPRHKITKRGQNVTFRCDPISEHNRLYWYRQTLGQGPEFLTYFQNEAQLEKSRLLSDRFSAERPKGSFSTLEIQRTEQGDSAMYLCASKLGGLGTEAFFGQGTRLTVV.

At least ten counts were recorded for this clone. The read comes to an end 3 residues before the CDR3 does, leaving the germline J gene to fill in the end. The chain links TRBV5-1 to TRBJ2-1; 14 nucleotides line up with TRBD2. Germline-derived CDR1 and CDR2 are SGHRS and YFSETQ. This CDR3 has 15 amino acids. V lost 2 bases and J lost 7; bases outside the gene matches: 2. The sequenced part of the CDR3 DNA is TGCGCCAGCAGCTTAGGACTAGCGGGAGGAAATGAG. It translates to CASSLGLAGGNE. The entire CDR3 sequence reads CASSLGLAGGNEQFF.

In this sample, this clone turned up many times. The CDR3 end lies 3 residues beyond the end of the read and is filled in from the germline J gene. The chain has TRBV18 and TRBJ2-2; a possible D gene is TRBD2 (5 bases). Deletions cut 3 bases from V and 2 bases from J, with 16 bases between. The CDR3 length is 17 residues. CDR1 and CDR2 (germline): KGHSH, LQKENI. CDR3 DNA, as far as it was read: TGTGCCAGCTCACCCGACTCTCTCGGGGTTAACACCGGGGAG. It specifies CASSPDSLGVNTGE. The whole CDR3 reads CASSPDSLGVNTGELFF.

This clone was detected ten times or more. Coverage ceases 3 residues before the CDR3 finishes, and the germline J gene fills in the end. The chain employs TRBV12-5 and TRBJ2-7, with 7 bases identical to TRBD2. The CDR3 is made up of 19 amino acids. The V and J ends lost 0 bases and 0 bases, in that order; junction bases with no gene match: 14. Looked up from germline, CDR1 is LGHNT and CDR2 is FRNRAP. The CDR3 here is CASGLVLASGHSDSYEQYF. CDR3 DNA (partial): TGTGCTAGTGGTTTGGTACTGGCTAGCGGTCACTCTGACTCCTACGAG. The full variable domain, completed using reference TRBV12-5 and TRBJ2-7, is DARVTQTPRHKVTEMGQEVTMRCQPILGHNTVFWYRQTMMQGLELLAYFRNRAPLDDSGMPKDRFSAEMPDATLATLKIQPSEPRDSAVYFCASGLVLASGHSDSYEQYFGPGTRLTVT.

This clone has ten or more counts. Coverage ceases 3 residues before the CDR3 finishes, and the germline J gene fills in the end. V gene TRBV7-9 combines with J gene TRBJ1-1; no firm D call. Germline CDR1 SEHNR, CDR2 FQNEAQ (reference sequence). This CDR3 is 15 amino acids long. V was clipped by 3 bases and J by 1 base, with 12 bases between them. CDR3 amino acids: CASSLSQVANTEAFF. The covered CDR3 bases are TGTGCCAGCAGCTTGTCCCAGGTGGCGAACACTGAA.

This clone was observed many times. Sequencing ends 3 residues short of the CDR3 end; the germline J gene provides the rest. V usage is TRBV20-1 and J usage is TRBJ2-7; TRBD2 might be the D (6 bases). Trimming removed 0 bases at V and 4 bases at J, with 13 bases between. In germline, CDR1 is DFQATT, CDR2 SNEGSKA (reference sequence). The CDR3 is 14 residues long. The CDR3 bases that were read are TGCAGTGCTAGAGACGGAACTAGCTTGTACGAG. It codes for CSARDGTSLYE. The full-length CDR3 reads as CSARDGTSLYEQYF.

This clone was picked up many times. The CDR3 extends 3 residues past the end of the read, so its final part is completed from the germline J gene. V is TRBV20-1 and J is TRBJ2-7; 9 positions match TRBD1. The CDR3 runs 14 residues. The germline V gene has CDR1 DFQATT and CDR2 SNEGSKA (reference sequence). J lost 6 bases, V lost 5 bases, and 11 bases had no gene match. The DNA read from the CDR3 is TGCAGTGCTGGCCCGGGACAGGGTTCACGCGAG. Translation gives CSAGPGQGSRE. The full CDR3 reads CSAGPGQGSREQYF.

This clone was found many times. The read falls 3 residues short of the CDR3 end, and the missing part is taken from the germline J gene. The chain uses TRBV13 and TRBJ2-2; D perhaps matches TRBD2 (6 bases). This CDR3 comprises 16 residues. The V end lost 1 base, the J end lost 1 base, and 10 bases lay between the germline ends. The V gene's germline CDR1 is PRHDT and CDR2 FYEKMQ (reference sequence). The CDR3 here is CASSLASGWNTGELFF. Partial CDR3 DNA: TGTGCCAGCAGCTTAGCCAGCGGGTGGAACACCGGGGAG.

This clone was counted at least ten times. The read comes to an end 3 residues before the CDR3 does, leaving the germline J gene to fill in the end. The chain is built from TRBV30 and TRBJ1-4; the D gene is possibly TRBD1 (5 bases). V was shortened by 3 bases and J by 5 bases, with 13 bases between the two germline ends. The CDR3 has 14 amino acids. CDR1 GTSNPN and CDR2 SVGIG come from the germline V gene (reference sequence). The sequenced CDR3 bases are TGTGCCTGGAGGGGGGGTCTCTTAAATGAAAAA. Residues: CAWRGGLLNEK. The entire CDR3 reads CAWRGGLLNEKLFF. Supplemented by reference TRBV30 and TRBJ1-4, the full variable domain reads SQTIHQWPATLVQPVGSPLSLECTVEGTSNPNLYWYRQAAGRGLQLLFYSVGIGQISSEVPQNLSASRPQDRQFILSSKKLLLSDSGFYLCAWRGGLLNEKLFFGSGTQLSVL.

Many counts were recorded for this clone. The CDR3 end falls 3 residues outside the read, so it is completed with the germline J gene. V gene TRBV18 combines with J gene TRBJ2-1; D is unresolved. Between the trimmed V and J ends, which lost 2 bases and 8 bases, there was a span of 7 bases. The CDR3 extends over 12 amino acids. Germline lookup yields CDR1 KGHSH and CDR2 LQKENI. The CDR3 loop is CASSPRADEQFF. The covered CDR3 bases are TGTGCCAGCTCACCAAGGGCAGATGAG.

As regards this clone: The observed sequence ends 3 residues before the CDR3 terminus, with the missing tail filled in from the germline J gene. V and J are TRBV10-2 and TRBJ2-5; possibly TRBD2 for D (7 bases). V lost 3 bases and J 5 bases, leaving 13 bases between the germline ends. Germline CDR1 reads WSHSY; CDR2 reads SAAADI. This CDR3 has 14 amino acids. CDR3: CASSELGGGETQYF. The CDR3 bases that were read are TGCGCCAGCAGTGAACTAGGGGGAGGGGAGACC.

This clone has at least ten counts. The read halts 3 residues ahead of the CDR3 end, with the missing end drawn from the germline J gene. The J gene is TRBJ1-1, the V gene TRBV19; D gene ambiguous. Germline CDR1 LNHDA, CDR2 SQIVND (reference sequence). V lost 1 base and J 4 bases, leaving 7 bases between the germline ends. The CDR3 runs 13 residues. CDR3 bases read: TGTGCCAGTAGTATAGGGTCGGGCACTGAA. Translation: CASSIGSGTE. In full, the CDR3 reads CASSIGSGTEAFF.

This clone was recorded many times. The CDR3 end lies 3 residues beyond the end of the read and is filled in from the germline J gene. This sequence joins TRBV7-9 and TRBJ1-5; possible D gene TRBD1, 6 bases. CDR1 is SEHNR and CDR2 is FQNEAQ in the germline V gene (reference sequence). Trimming took off 5 bases at V and 1 base at J, with 9 bases between the two ends. This CDR3 is built from 14 residues. CDR3 DNA (partial): TGTGCCAGCAGCCCGACAGGAAGCAATCAGCCC. It specifies CASSPTGSNQP. In full, the CDR3 is CASSPTGSNQPQHF.

In its sample, this clone was seen many times. CDR3 DNA (partial): TGTGCCAGCAGCTTGGCCGGGACTAGCTCCTACGAG. Translation gives CASSLAGTSSYE. The whole CDR3 protein reads CASSLAGTSSYEQYF. The chain couples TRBV5-4 to TRBJ2-7; 8 nucleotides match TRBD2. The CDR3 end is not reached by the read, which stops 3 residues before it; the germline J gene fills it in. Per the germline V gene, CDR1 is SGHNT and CDR2 is YYREEE (reference sequence). The junction had 2 bases not matched to a gene; V was cut back by 0 bases and J by 0 bases. The length of the CDR3 is 15 residues.

Details on this clone: The read ends 3 residues early relative to the CDR3; the germline J gene fills the gap. The rearrangement links TRBV7-9 to TRBJ2-1, with a tentative D call TRBD1 (6 bases). This CDR3 spans 15 amino acids. Deletions cut 1 base from V and 3 bases from J, with 10 bases between. The germline V gene encodes CDR1 SEHNR and CDR2 FQNEAQ (reference sequence). The CDR3 DNA, read in part, is TGTGCCAGCAGCTTAGGGTGGGACAACTACAATGAG. Encoded protein: CASSLGWDNYNE. From start to end, the CDR3 is CASSLGWDNYNEQFF.

This clone was seen repeatedly, ten times or more. The sequence runs out 3 residues before the end of the CDR3; the remainder is reconstructed from the germline J gene. The chain joins TRBV28 to TRBJ2-3; TRBD2 might be the D (7 bases). Germline V gene lookup returns CDR1 MDHEN and CDR2 SYDVKM. This CDR3 is 16 amino acids long. Trimming removed 4 bases at V and 6 bases at J, with 20 bases between. CDR3: CASSSLADSLYDTQYF. CDR3 DNA, as far as it was read: TGTGCCAGCAGTTCCCTAGCGGACAGCCTTTATGATACG.

This clone came up many times. Sequencing ends 3 residues short of the CDR3 end; the germline J gene provides the rest. This chain joins TRBV28 and TRBJ2-7; 7 bases are shared with TRBD1. The J segment lost 4 bases and the V segment lost 7 bases, leaving 4 bases of the junction unmatched. This CDR3 spans 12 amino acids. CDR1 and CDR2 (germline): MDHEN, SYDVKM. The sequenced part of the CDR3 DNA is TGTGCCAGCAACGACAGGGCGTACGAG. This codes for CASNDRAYE. In full, the CDR3 is CASNDRAYEQYF.

As concerns this clone: The CDR3 end is not reached by the read, which stops 3 residues before it; the germline J gene fills it in. This rearrangement joins TRBV19 to TRBJ2-3; the D gene is possibly TRBD2 (5 bases). This CDR3 is 14 amino acids long. Between the trimmed V and J ends, which lost 8 bases and 1 base, there was a span of 13 bases. Germline CDR1 LNHDA, CDR2 SQIVND (reference sequence). The sequenced part of the CDR3 DNA is TGTGCCAGTCAGGACTTAATAGGCACAGATACG. Amino acids: CASQDLIGTDT. The entire CDR3 sequence reads CASQDLIGTDTQYF.